This TCR beta chain was found in a study of T cell changes during pregnancy in multiple sclerosis. This CDR3 region has 13 residues. The germline V gene has CDR1 SGHDT and CDR2 YYEEEE. V lost 4 bases and J lost 2, with 9 bases in between. Generated by immunoSEQ multiplex PCR, the TCRdb table keeps only in-frame clones and is missing some. The sample has around 39,000 clones, 80% to 90% seen once. This receptor was taken from a female donor with multiple sclerosis, enrolled in a pregnancy study. The genes are TRBV5-6 and TRBJ1-1; weak D call: TRBD1 (5 bases). The source material was CD4+ T cells from peripheral blood mononuclear cells, sampled before pregnancy. The DNA for the CDR3 is TGTGCCAGCAGCCCAGACAGCAACACTGAAGCTTTCTTT. Protein sequence: CASSPDSNTEAFF.